What follows are 4 T cell receptor beta chains derived from one specimen sequenced in a study of T cells in Graves' hyperthyroidism and ophthalmopathy. The investigators amplified TCR beta CDR3 regions from RNA transcripts. HTBI primers were the set used in a first-round RT-PCR of the TCR CDR3. TCRdb re-derived calls from the multiplex PCR reads in MiXCR, one entry per CDR3 protein. This table has about 640,000 distinct CDR3 sequences, around 20% appearing once. Sequencing input: blood. All receptors come from a man aged 30 to 39 with Graves' ophthalmopathy.

The CDR3, as DNA: TGCGCCAGCAGCCAAGAGGCTAGGAATGAGCAGTTCTTC. Translating it yields CASSQEARNEQFF. The rearrangement links TRBV4-1 to TRBJ2-1; no reliable D call. The germline CDR1 and CDR2 sequences are MGHRA and YSYEKL. V shed 0 bases and J shed 7 bases, with 7 bases lying between them. The CDR3 spans 13 residues.

The genes are TRBV20-1 and TRBJ2-1; TRBD1 matches 8 bases. There are 16 residues in the CDR3. Germline V gives CDR1 DFQATT, CDR2 SNEGSKA (reference sequence). After removal of 0 bases from V and 3 bases from J, the junction contained 7 bases not matched to a gene. In DNA, the CDR3 is TGCAGTGCTAGAGATCCCGAAGACAGGGGCTACAATGAGCAGTTCTTC. Translated, it gives CSARDPEDRGYNEQFF.

There are many counts of this clonotype. This chain joins TRBV11-2 and TRBJ1-1; 8 nucleotides agree with TRBD1. This CDR3 spans 14 amino acids. J gave up 5 bases and V 5 bases, and 7 bases lay outside the gene matches. Germline values: CDR1 SGHAT, CDR2 FQNNGV. CDR3 sequence: CASSVTDRGTEAFF. CDR3 DNA sequence: TGTGCCAGCAGCGTAACCGACAGGGGAACTGAAGCTTTCTTT. The full variable domain, with the rest looked up from reference TRBV11-2 and TRBJ1-1, is EAGVAQSPRYKIIEKRQSVAFWCNPISGHATLYWYQQILGQGPKLLIQFQNNGVVDDSQLPKDRFSAERLKGVDSTLKIQPAKLEDSAVYLCASSVTDRGTEAFFGQGTRLTVV.

This clonotype was detected a few times. The chain is built from TRBV5-1 and TRBJ2-2; D ambiguous. The CDR3 runs 14 residues. Trimming cost V 1 base and J 3 bases, with 7 bases left between them. The germline V gene encodes CDR1 SGHRS and CDR2 YFSETQ. CDR3 in DNA: TGCGCCAGCAGCTTGTTCGCGGACACCGGGGAGCTGTTTTTT. This codes for CASSLFADTGELFF.